The source of this T cell receptor (beta chain) is a study of vaccination and CD4 T cells after COVID-19. Looking at the study overall: Overlapping peptides of the spike proteins of SARS-CoV-2, HCoV-NL63, HCoV-OC43 and HCoV-229E were used for cell stimulation.

Study-wide findings and caveats: The researchers studied relatively few convalescent patients and omitted early post-infection timepoints.

The CDR3 loop spans 16 amino acids. Trimming removed 0 bases from V and 1 base from J, with 16 bases in between. The germline V gene has CDR1 DFQATT and CDR2 SNEGSKA (reference sequence). Cultured CD4+ T cell DNA was sequenced using the Oncomine TCR Beta short-read assay. Each CDR3 protein is one row after TCRdb ran MiXCR on the PCR reads. The sample includes over 5,500 distinct CDR3 sequences, over 50% of them seen just once. For this clonotype: The target antigen is unknown.

Regarding treatment: roughly ten-day PBMC culture with coronavirus spike peptide pools or control peptides (ViraFEST assay). The collection of CD4+ T cells from the unexposed donor took place before the COVID-19 pandemic (2011-2018). The V and J genes are TRBV20-1 and TRBJ2-7; a possible D gene is TRBD2 (6 bases). Sequencing was done on a sample of CD4+ T cells from blood, cultured in vitro. The sequence was collected from a human donor in good health. The CDR3: CSARDPMGLTSYEQYF. As DNA, the CDR3 is TGCAGTGCTAGAGATCCCATGGGACTCACATCCTACGAGCAGTACTTC.